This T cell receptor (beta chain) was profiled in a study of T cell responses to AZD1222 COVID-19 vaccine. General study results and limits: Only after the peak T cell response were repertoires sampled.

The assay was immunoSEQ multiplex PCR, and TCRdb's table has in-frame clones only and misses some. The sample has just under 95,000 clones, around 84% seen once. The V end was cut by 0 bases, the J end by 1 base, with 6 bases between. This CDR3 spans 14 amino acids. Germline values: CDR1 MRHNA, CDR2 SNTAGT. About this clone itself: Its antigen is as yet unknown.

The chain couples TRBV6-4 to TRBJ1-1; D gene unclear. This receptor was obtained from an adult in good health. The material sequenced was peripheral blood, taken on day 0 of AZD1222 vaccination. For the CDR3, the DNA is TGTGCCAGCAGTGACTCTGGAGCGAACACTGAAGCTTTCTTT. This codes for CASSDSGANTEAFF.